This is a list of T cell receptor beta chains from one sample in a study of cytomegalovirus exposure and HLA in healthy donors. Profiling relied on immunoSEQ multiplex PCR, and the TCRdb table lists in-frame clones only, not all of them. The sample has some 100,000 clones, less than 80% seen once. The sample was PBMCs. Receptors originate from a woman between 45 and 65 years old in good health and CMV-seropositive. The CDR3 runs from the conserved cysteine through the conserved F or W. Each record gives: J gene, V gene, CDR3 protein.

>TRBJ2-7|TRBV28
CASIISGESYEQYF
>TRBJ2-7|TRBV5-4
CATTNRDRGAYEQYF
>TRBJ2-6|TRBV15
CATSRPGDSGANVLTF
>TRBJ1-2|TRBV6-5
CASSQGLGYTF
>TRBJ2-3|TRBV2
CASRRSLAGSTDTQYF
>TRBJ1-5|TRBV30
CAWSADTLGNQPQHF
>TRBJ1-2|TRBV4-3
CASSPIQGTDYYGYTF
>TRBJ2-5|TRBV18
CASSPVPLAGDPTQYF
>TRBJ2-1|TRBV5-1
CASSFNNEQFF
>TRBJ2-3|TRBV4-3
CASSQDLPGDYTDTQYF
>TRBJ1-2|TRBV2
CASSDRPEDGYTF
>TRBJ2-7|TRBV7-9
CASSSDHRGEQYF
>TRBJ1-2|TRBV5-1
CASSQGQGGNGYTF
>TRBJ2-7|TRBV5-4
CASSQGTGGDYEQYF
>TRBJ2-2|TRBV19
CASRLAGIRGAPNTGELFF
>TRBJ2-5|TRBV30
CAFWTGGMETQYF
>TRBJ2-1|TRBV6-1
CASSEARASGHEQFF
>TRBJ2-7|TRBV10-2
CASRPGQGSDEQYF
>TRBJ2-3|TRBV10-3
CAISDIGGDTQYF
>TRBJ2-3|TRBV9
CASSFTSPDTQYF
>TRBJ1-2|TRBV4-3
CASSNGQGRNYGYTF
>TRBJ1-5|TRBV6-5
CASSYSGVNQPQHF
>TRBJ1-2|TRBV5-5
CASSLGGSSDYGYTF
>TRBJ2-7|TRBV4-1
CASSHGLATTYEQYF
>TRBJ2-5|TRBV9
CASSSGSSVETQYF
>TRBJ1-2|TRBV30
CAWSVRREHGYTF
>TRBJ1-2|TRBV5-1
CASATGSYGYTF
>TRBJ1-5|TRBV4-2
CASSQEEGNQPQHF
>TRBJ2-2|TRBV30
CALRGGSGSGELFF
>TRBJ2-1|TRBV19
CASTRLAGGNEQFF
>TRBJ2-7|TRBV4-1
CASSLDGQGGYEQYF
>TRBJ1-6|TRBV28
CASSFVDRANSPLHF
>TRBJ1-3|TRBV11-2
CASSSTTGNTIYF
>TRBJ1-1|TRBV7-6
CASSQDRSYAEAFF
>TRBJ2-2|TRBV12-5
CASGRDRVVAGELFF
>TRBJ2-3|TRBV5-1
CASSARTGVGDTQYF
>TRBJ2-7|TRBV27
CASSPDRGGTYEQYF
>TRBJ1-3|TRBV7-2
CASSNGQGLGTIYF
>TRBJ1-1|TRBV9
CASSVVLGGNTEAFF
>TRBJ1-1|TRBV28
CASSPPGTGNTEAFF
>TRBJ1-2|TRBV5-1
CASGMDNNYGYTF
>TRBJ2-5|TRBV5-4
CASSLAGRETQYF
>TRBJ2-7|TRBV5-1
CASSKGTGGGYEQYF
>TRBJ1-2|TRBV6-5
CASSPTQGHEGYTF
>TRBJ2-1|TRBV18
CASSTKTGAGFF
>TRBJ1-1|TRBV7-8
CASSRDRGNTEAFF
>TRBJ1-1|TRBV5-4
CASSPARVSNTEAFF
>TRBJ2-2|TRBV21-1
CASSKAGLARRGGELFF
>TRBJ2-5|TRBV4-2
CASSLGVGERKETQYF
>TRBJ1-1|TRBV5-4
CASSLTDSLEAFF
>TRBJ1-5|TRBV6-6
CASSRDRDQPQHF
>TRBJ2-5|TRBV7-9
CASSTRRTGGRETQYF